Given below is one T cell receptor (beta chain) in context. The same CDR3 is also encoded by other DNA sequences in this sample. The sample is drawn from a study of blood T cell repertoires in COVID-19. Background on the study: The cDNA or gDNA used as material had been derived from T cells, B-cell-depleted T cells, or PBMCs.

In the source study's methods: Amplification from reference gene primers served as the basis for estimated nucleated cell counts. Method: immunoSEQ multiplex PCR; TCRdb's copy keeps in-frame clones and lacks some. V and J calls and clone size come straight from that table; D and trimming were deduced from the DNA. Among 55,000 to 65,000 clones listed, nearly 80% were seen once. V was cut by 5 bases and J by 4 bases, with 5 bases left in between. CDR3 length: 11 residues. CDR1 and CDR2 (germline): SGHTA, FQGTGA. This clonotype was obtained from a human donor in a cohort sampled during active COVID-19. Sequencing was carried out using peripheral blood. The rearrangement joins TRBV7-3 to TRBJ2-5, with D unclear. This chain's CDR3 is CASSAGETQYF. For the CDR3, the DNA is TGTGCCAGCAGCGCCGGAGAGACCCAGTACTTC. Full variable domain (missing parts from reference TRBV7-3 and TRBJ2-5): GAGVSQTPSNKVTEKGKYVELRCDPISGHTALYWYRQSLGQGPEFLIYFQGTGAADDSGLPNDRFFAVRPEGSVSTLKIQRTERGDSAVYLCASSAGETQYFGPGTRLLVL.